This T cell receptor beta chain was identified during a study of blood T cell repertoires in COVID-19. Study-level background: Researchers got acute and convalescent COVID-19 samples from the United States, Italy and Spain.

TCRdb's table, derived via immunoSEQ multiplex PCR, lists solely in-frame clones and lacks some. The data show 190,000 or so clones, approximately 78% seen once. Participants reported their clinical history, and cohort assignment relied on those reports. A word on this clone: Distinct nucleotide sequences in the sample also encode this CDR3.

The source material was PBMCs or T cells enriched from blood (not recorded which). The sequence derives from a man aged 40-49 years who had recovered from COVID-19.

The CDR3 DNA is TGTGCCAGCTCACCAGCGGGAGGCTCCTACAATGAGCAGTTCTTC. Translating it yields CASSPAGGSYNEQFF. This chain links TRBV18 with TRBJ2-1; 8 bases map to TRBD2. Germline-derived CDR1 and CDR2 are KGHSH and LQKENI. The V gene end was trimmed by 2 bases and the J gene end by 0 bases; junction bases not matched to a gene: 0. The CDR3 contains 15 residues.